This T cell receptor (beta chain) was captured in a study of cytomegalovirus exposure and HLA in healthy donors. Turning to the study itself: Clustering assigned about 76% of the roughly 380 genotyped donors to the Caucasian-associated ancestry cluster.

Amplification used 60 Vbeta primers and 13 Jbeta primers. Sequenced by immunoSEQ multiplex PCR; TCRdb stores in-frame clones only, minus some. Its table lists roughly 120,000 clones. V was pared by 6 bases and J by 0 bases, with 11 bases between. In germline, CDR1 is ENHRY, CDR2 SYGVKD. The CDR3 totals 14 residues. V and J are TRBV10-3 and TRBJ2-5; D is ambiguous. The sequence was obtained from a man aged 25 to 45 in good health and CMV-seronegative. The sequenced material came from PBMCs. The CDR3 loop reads CAIRETAYQETQYF. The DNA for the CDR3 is TGTGCCATCAGGGAAACAGCTTACCAAGAGACCCAGTACTTC.